A selection of T cell receptor beta chains follows, all from one sample in a study of blood T cell repertoires in COVID-19. Some clones are missing from TCRdb's copy, which holds only in-frame ones; the method was immunoSEQ multiplex PCR. The sample holds roughly 180,000 clones, less than 85% seen once. Specimen: PBMCs or T cells enriched from blood (not recorded which). These receptor sequences come from a man aged 55 to 69 who had recovered from COVID-19. Both conserved end residues are part of each CDR3. Fields, in order: CDR3 length, clone size, J gene, D gene, V gene, CDR3 protein, CDR3 DNA. D genes are given only for firm matches. Only some rows state a clone size, as once, few, many or a class for expanded clones.

14,NA,TRBJ1-1,NA,TRBV25-1,CASSEEGWGTEAFF,TGTGCCAGCAGTGAAGAGGGATGGGGCACTGAAGCTTTCTTT
16,NA,TRBJ1-5,TRBD1,TRBV24-1,CATSEGTGPVEESQHF,TGTGCCACCAGTGAGGGGACAGGGCCCGTCGAGGAGTCACAGCATTTT
15,NA,TRBJ1-6,NA,TRBV28,CASSSPAGRDSPLHF,TGTGCCAGCAGCTCCCCGGCAGGGCGTGATTCACCCCTCCACTTT
15,NA,TRBJ1-2,TRBD1,TRBV5-1,CASSFLTGGNYGYTF,TGCGCCAGCAGCTTCCTGACAGGGGGCAACTATGGCTACACCTTC
15,NA,TRBJ1-4,TRBD1,TRBV5-4,CASSGTGGSNEKLFF,TGTGCCAGCAGCGGAACAGGGGGATCTAATGAAAAACTGTTTTTT
13,NA,TRBJ1-5,NA,TRBV28,CASSTGSYQPQHF,TGTGCCAGCAGTACAGGTAGCTATCAGCCCCAGCATTTT
14,NA,TRBJ2-7,TRBD1,TRBV7-8,CASSSWQGTGEQYF,TGTGCCAGCAGCTCCTGGCAGGGGACAGGGGAGCAGTACTTC
14,few,TRBJ1-5,TRBD1,TRBV30,CAWQRQGGNQPQHF,TGTGCCTGGCAACGACAGGGGGGCAATCAGCCCCAGCATTTT
16,NA,TRBJ2-6,NA,TRBV30,CAWNKEGVSGANVLTF,TGTGCCTGGAACAAAGAGGGGGTCTCTGGGGCCAACGTCCTGACTTTC
15,NA,TRBJ2-3,NA,TRBV19,CASSLTGTDLDTQYF,TGTGCCAGTAGTCTCACCGGGACTGACCTAGATACGCAGTATTTT
15,NA,TRBJ2-5,TRBD2,TRBV6-1,CASSEPASGKETQYF,TGTGCCAGCAGTGAACCCGCTAGCGGAAAAGAGACCCAGTACTTC
14,NA,TRBJ1-1,NA,TRBV6-5,CASSYSDRNTEAFF,TGTGCCAGCAGTTACAGTGACAGAAACACTGAAGCTTTCTTT
15,NA,TRBJ2-5,TRBD2,TRBV7-6,CASSLNLAVEETQYF,TGTGCCAGCAGCTTAAATCTAGCGGTGGAAGAGACCCAGTACTTC
16,NA,TRBJ2-5,TRBD1,TRBV12-5,CASGTAGTGGRETQYF,TGTGCTAGTGGGACTGCCGGGACAGGAGGCCGAGAGACCCAGTACTTC
15,NA,TRBJ1-6,NA,TRBV5-1,CASSLTGQTNSPLHF,TGCGCCAGCAGCCTCACGGGACAAACAAATTCACCCCTCCACTTT
16,once,TRBJ2-1,NA,TRBV9,CASSVGSDISNNEQFF,TGTGCCAGCAGCGTAGGTTCAGATATCTCAAACAATGAGCAGTTCTTC
14,NA,TRBJ2-5,NA,TRBV5-4,CASSLVASQETQYF,TGTGCCAGCAGCTTGGTGGCAAGTCAAGAGACCCAGTACTTC
14,NA,TRBJ1-6,NA,TRBV5-1,CASSLDAYNSPLHF,TGCGCCAGCAGCTTGGATGCGTATAATTCACCCCTCCACTTT
15,NA,TRBJ2-2,TRBD2,TRBV3-1/TRBV3-2,CASSPPAGGVGELFF,TGTGCCAGCAGCCCCCCTGCCGGGGGGGTCGGGGAGCTGTTTTTT
14,NA,TRBJ2-1,TRBD2,TRBV18,CASSQLAGGNEQFF,TGTGCCAGCTCACAACTAGCGGGGGGTAATGAGCAGTTCTTC
16,NA,TRBJ1-4,NA,TRBV28,CASSSRFRVSNEKLFF,TGTGCCAGCAGCTCTCGATTCCGGGTCTCTAATGAAAAACTGTTTTTT
12,NA,TRBJ2-2,NA,TRBV5-6,CASSLPIGELFF,TGTGCCAGCAGCTTGCCCATCGGGGAGCTGTTTTTT
15,NA,TRBJ2-1,NA,TRBV28,CASSFPGLLNNEQFF,TGTGCCAGCAGTTTCCCGGGACTCCTTAACAATGAGCAGTTCTTC
16,NA,TRBJ1-1,NA,TRBV19,CASSLRGGSSNTEAFF,TGTGCCAGTAGTCTCCGAGGAGGGTCCTCGAACACTGAAGCTTTCTTT
15,NA,TRBJ1-3,NA,TRBV6-5,CASSTTGSSGNTIYF,TGTGCCAGCAGTACAACAGGATCCTCTGGAAACACCATATATTTT
14,NA,TRBJ2-2,NA,TRBV29-1,CSAQWTVNTGELFF,TGCAGCGCTCAATGGACAGTCAACACCGGGGAGCTGTTTTTT
13,NA,TRBJ1-1,NA,TRBV7-7,CASSLSKNTEAFF,TGTGCCAGCAGCTTGTCTAAGAACACTGAAGCTTTCTTT
14,once,TRBJ1-6,NA,TRBV3-1/TRBV3-2,CASTSDSYNSPLHF,TGTGCCAGCACCTCAGACAGCTATAATTCACCCCTCCACTTT
11,NA,TRBJ1-2,NA,TRBV3-1/TRBV3-2,CASSQGGGYTF,TGTGCCAGCAGCCAGGGAGGTGGCTACACCTTC
16,NA,TRBJ2-2,TRBD1,TRBV7-7,CASSPRQGAHTGELFF,TGTGCCAGCAGCCCACGACAGGGGGCCCACACCGGGGAGCTGTTTTTT
15,NA,TRBJ2-2,TRBD1,TRBV27,CASSPGQGNTGELFF,TGTGCCAGCAGCCCCGGACAGGGAAACACCGGGGAGCTGTTTTTT